The sequence of this TCR beta chain was determined in a study of B cell selection in AIRE deficiency (dated by TCRdb to the late 2010s). Regarding the research as a whole: TCRbeta repertoires of sorted blood CD4+ conventional T cells and regulatory T cells were compared between AIRE-deficient patients and healthy controls. The TCR-sequenced cohort comprised about five AIRE-deficient APECED patients and about five healthy control donors. The paper as a whole reports these results and caveats: Only TCRbeta chains were sequenced, and approximately 35% of shared healthy-donor Treg sequences were also present in healthy Tconv cells, possibly due to differing TCRalpha chains. Approximately 30% of the Treg TCRbeta sequences shared among healthy donors were detected in patient Tconv cells, suggesting that Treg-biased clones are diverted into the Tconv compartment. Shared Treg sequences had shorter CDR3s, reflecting a bias toward rearrangements with few non-templated nucleotide insertions. Among 3,500 to 4,500 shared Treg TCRbeta sequences, around 30% were shared exclusively among healthy donors and over 7% exclusively among patients, which suggests that Treg selection is less efficient in the absence of AIRE. In AIRE-deficient patients, Tconv and Treg cells had TCRBV gene usage, CDR3 length and TCR diversity comparable to those in healthy donors.

Comments on this clone: The specificity of this receptor is unknown. No much larger clonotype is one base removed from it; base qualities were not supplied.

The CDR3 starts with the cysteine, ends with the phenylalanine, and has 14 residues. The only DNA kept is the CDR3, 42 bases in frame from the first base. Based on the germline V gene, the CDR1 and CDR2 sequences are MDHEN and SYDVKM. A distance of 15 bases separates the germline ends of V and J, which lose 3 bases and 6 bases respectively. The immunoSEQ platform was used for TCRbeta chain sequencing. Per the original workflow: Approximately 5.8x10^4 distinct TCRbeta sequences from patients and 90,000 to 100,000 from healthy donors were obtained from pooled Treg repertoires. Treg TCRbeta sequences shared by two or more individuals were defined as public, and these public Treg TCRbeta sequences were subsequently searched for in Tconv repertoires. To test for differences between groups, Mann-Whitney U tests with Bonferroni-Dunn correction were run in GraphPad Prism 7.03. The source is immuneACCESS, and TCRdb retained only in-frame sequences with V and J called. Part of the clones is not carried over; for the studies checked, unresolved V genes explain less than half of this, and the remainder is unexplained. The V and J calls and clone size come from that table; D and trimming were worked out from the DNA. The sample includes about 26,000 clones, with around 92% observed a single time. Of the sample, about 1.1% is held by the ten largest clones.

Regulatory T cells were sorted as CD4+CD25hiCD127low/negative cells. The control samples were obtained from healthy donors who were not related to the patients. Sorting of Tconv and Treg cells intended for TCRbeta sequencing was performed on a FACSAria flow cytometer. Sorted cells were collected in 5-ml round-bottom polystyrene tubes, and dry cell pellets were stored frozen at -80 degrees C prior to sequencing. The receptor comes from a human donor in good health. The chain joins TRBV28 to TRBJ2-7; the D gene is perhaps TRBD1 or TRBD2, as each covers 6 bases. Sequences were obtained from CD4+CD25+ Tregs sorted from PBMCs. The CDR3 reads as follows: CASSFRMGGSEQYF. The nucleotide sequence is given as TGTGCCAGCAGTTTTCGGATGGGGGGCAGCGAGCAGTACTTC.